This T cell receptor beta chain derives from a study of blood T cell repertoires in COVID-19. Overall study: PBMCs, B-cell-depleted T cells, or T cells were the source of the cDNA or gDNA that made up the material.

The V segment lost 3 bases and the J segment 3 bases; nucleotides outside the gene matches: 6. Germline-derived CDR1 and CDR2 are SGHRS and YFSETQ. The CDR3 length is 16 residues. Produced via immunoSEQ multiplex PCR; TCRdb's table is partial and in-frame only. This table holds 350,000 to 500,000 clones, 70% to 90% found once. This rearrangement joins TRBV5-1 to TRBJ2-1, with TRBD2 identical over 10 bases. The sample comprised PBMCs or T cells enriched from blood (not recorded which). This receptor was taken from a woman between 18 and 30 years old who had been exposed to COVID-19. As DNA, the CDR3 is TGCGCCAGCAGCTCGCCGGGGACTAGCGTCTACAATGAGCAGTTCTTC. Its translation is CASSSPGTSVYNEQFF.